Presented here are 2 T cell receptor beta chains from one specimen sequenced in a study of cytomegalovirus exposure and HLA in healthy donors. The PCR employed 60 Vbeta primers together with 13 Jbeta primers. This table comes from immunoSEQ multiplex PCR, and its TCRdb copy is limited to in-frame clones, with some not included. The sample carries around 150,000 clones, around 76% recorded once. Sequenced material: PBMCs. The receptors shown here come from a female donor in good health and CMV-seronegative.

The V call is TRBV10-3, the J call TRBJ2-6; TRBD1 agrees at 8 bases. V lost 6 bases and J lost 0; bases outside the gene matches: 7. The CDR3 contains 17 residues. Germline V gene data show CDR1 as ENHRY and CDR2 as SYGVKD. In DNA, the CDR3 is TGTGCCATCAGAGGGGACAGGCTAATCTCTGGGGCCAACGTCCTGACTTTC. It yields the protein CAIRGDRLISGANVLTF.

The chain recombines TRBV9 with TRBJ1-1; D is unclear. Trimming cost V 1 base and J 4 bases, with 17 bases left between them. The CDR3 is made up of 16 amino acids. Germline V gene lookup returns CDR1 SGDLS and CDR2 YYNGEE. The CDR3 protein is CASSVHPRGSITEAFF. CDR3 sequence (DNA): TGTGCCAGCAGCGTACATCCCCGTGGGAGCATCACTGAAGCTTTCTTT.